One sample yielded the 24 T cell receptor beta chains listed below, sequenced in a study of cytomegalovirus exposure and HLA in healthy donors. Primers included in the PCR were 60 Vbeta and 13 Jbeta primers. Sequencing used immunoSEQ multiplex PCR; TCRdb keeps in-frame clones, though not all of them. The sample lists about 110,000 clones; around 78% were seen once. The specimen was PBMCs. All receptors derive from a male donor in good health and CMV-seronegative.

The CDR3 here is CASIQGGFYTGELFF. The CDR3 nucleotides are TGTGCCAGCATACAGGGGGGGTTTTACACCGGGGAGCTGTTTTTT. The V gene is TRBV28, the J gene TRBJ2-2; the D gene is possibly TRBD1 (8 bases). CDR1 is MDHEN and CDR2 is SYDVKM in the germline V gene. The CDR3 runs to 15 residues. V lost 7 bases and J lost 3, with 15 bases in between.

The rearrangement links TRBV4-2 to TRBJ2-1; TRBD2 might be the D (6 bases). Germline V gene lookup returns CDR1 LGHNA and CDR2 YNFKEQ. V was pared by 0 bases and J by 8 bases, with 23 bases between. The CDR3 extends over 18 amino acids. The CDR3 loop is CASSQDPWREFSAHEQFF. The CDR3 region has the DNA TGTGCCAGCAGCCAAGATCCCTGGCGGGAATTCTCTGCCCATGAGCAGTTCTTC.

The V and J genes are TRBV6-1 and TRBJ2-7, with a possible D match to TRBD2 (6 bases). The CDR3 is made up of 15 amino acids. Germline V CDR1 and CDR2: MNHNS, SASEGT. The V and J ends lost 3 bases and 3 bases respectively, with 15 bases between them. The CDR3 DNA reads TGTGCCAGCAGTGACTGGGCGGAGGGATACTACGAGCAGTACTTC. It specifies CASSDWAEGYYEQYF.

This chain links TRBV10-3 with TRBJ2-7; 9 bases agree with TRBD2. There are 14 residues in the CDR3. V trimming: 6 bases; J trimming: 2 bases; junction bases outside the gene matches: 5. Germline CDR1 ENHRY, CDR2 SYGVKD. For the CDR3, the DNA is TGTGCCATCAGGGTAGCGGGAGAGACCTACGAGCAGTACTTC. Protein sequence: CAIRVAGETYEQYF.

This chain links TRBV5-1 with TRBJ1-2, with TRBD1 identical over 7 bases. The CDR3 consists of 13 residues. The germline gives CDR1 SGHRS, CDR2 YFSETQ. Trimming removed 4 bases from V and 8 bases from J; junction bases left unmatched: 8. The CDR3 here is CASSRGQADGYTF. In DNA, the CDR3 is TGCGCCAGCAGCCGCGGACAGGCGGACGGCTACACCTTC.

The V and J genes are TRBV6-5 and TRBJ1-2; tentative D call: TRBD1 (5 bases). The length of the CDR3 is 13 residues. Trimming removed 7 bases at V and 4 bases at J, with 13 bases between. Germline values: CDR1 MNHEY, CDR2 SVGAGI. The CDR3 DNA reads TGTGCCAGCATAGGGACTTGGGGCTATGGCTACACCTTC. This codes for CASIGTWGYGYTF.

As concerns this clone: At one of its ends the junction is not consistent with the germline gene, which may arise from a read error. The chain recombines TRBV15 with TRBJ1-5; the D gene is possibly TRBD1 (6 bases). Germline assignment: CDR1 LNHNV and CDR2 YYDKDF (reference sequence). The CDR3 extends over 15 amino acids. The CDR3 DNA is TGTGTCACCAGCAGTGACAGGCTTGGGAATCAGCCCCAGCATTTT. Residues: CVTSSDRLGNQPQHF.

The CDR3 DNA reads TGTGCCAGCAGCCCTCGCCAGGCGCTAAATCAGCCCCAGCATTTT. Its translation is CASSPRQALNQPQHF. The V and J genes are TRBV6-1 and TRBJ1-5; D remains ambiguous. V lost 6 bases to trimming and J lost 4 bases, with 16 bases between them. This CDR3 has 15 amino acids. CDR1 and CDR2 from the germline V gene are MNHNS and SASEGT.

J is TRBJ1-3 and V is TRBV30; D ambiguous. Trimming removed 0 bases from V and 5 bases from J, with 11 bases in between. CDR1 is GTSNPN and CDR2 is SVGIG in the germline V gene (reference sequence). This CDR3 contains 14 residues. For the CDR3, the DNA is TGTGCCTGGAGTGTACCGGGGTTAAGAAACACCATATATTTT. Translated, it gives CAWSVPGLRNTIYF.

This rearrangement joins TRBV30 to TRBJ2-3, with D perhaps TRBD2 (5 bases). From germline, CDR1 is GTSNPN and CDR2 SVGIG (reference sequence). Trimming removed 5 bases from V and 4 bases from J, with 13 bases in between. The CDR3 sequence is 13 residues long. The DNA for the CDR3 is TGTGCCTGGGCTAGCCTGGCCCCAGATACGCAGTATTTT. Translating it yields CAWASLAPDTQYF.

The chain carries TRBV5-5 and TRBJ2-1; TRBD2 agrees at 10 bases. V shed 2 bases and J 5 bases; nucleotides not matched to a gene: 7. CDR1 is SGHKS, CDR2 YYEKEE, per germline (reference sequence). The CDR3 has 16 amino acids. The CDR3 sequence is CASSFSAGGFDNEQFF. The CDR3 DNA sequence: TGTGCCAGCAGCTTTTCAGCGGGAGGGTTCGACAATGAGCAGTTCTTC.

This clone was observed a handful of times. V and J are TRBV29-1 and TRBJ2-3; D gene uncertain. Germline V gives CDR1 SQVTM, CDR2 ANQGSEA. The CDR3 runs to 14 residues. The ends were cut back, 4 bases at V and 0 bases at J, with 11 bases in the middle. CDR3 residues: CSVVPFTSTDTQYF. CDR3 sequence (DNA): TGCAGCGTTGTCCCCTTTACTAGCACAGATACGCAGTATTTT.

The chain uses TRBV28 and TRBJ2-3; 9 nucleotides match TRBD2. After removal of 6 bases from V and 1 base from J, the junction contained 8 bases not matched to a gene. Germline V lookup: CDR1 MDHEN, CDR2 SYDVKM. The CDR3 has 16 amino acids. This CDR3 is CASRRKAGGRTDTQYF. The CDR3 DNA reads TGTGCCAGCAGGAGGAAAGCGGGAGGCCGCACAGATACGCAGTATTTT.

The rearrangement links TRBV7-9 to TRBJ2-1, with D unclear. Per the germline V gene, CDR1 is SEHNR and CDR2 is FQNEAQ (reference sequence). The CDR3 is 12 amino acids. The CDR3 DNA sequence: TGTTCCTCCGAGACCGGGTGGAATGAGCAGTTCTTC. Translated: CSSETGWNEQFF.

J is TRBJ1-1 and V is TRBV10-3, with a tentative D call TRBD1 (6 bases). V dropped 3 bases and J dropped 3 bases, with 14 bases sitting between them. The CDR3 is made up of 15 amino acids. The germline gives CDR1 ENHRY, CDR2 SYGVKD. The CDR3 region is CAISDRGAAYTEAFF. The CDR3 nucleotides read TGTGCCATCAGTGATCGGGGGGCGGCTTACACTGAAGCTTTCTTT.

The CDR3 loop reads CASSQETGTSGSLSYNEQFF. The DNA of the CDR3 is TGTGCCAGCAGCCAAGAAACCGGGACTAGCGGGAGTTTGTCCTACAATGAGCAGTTCTTC. This chain joins TRBV4-2 and TRBJ2-1; TRBD2 agrees at 14 bases. Germline CDR1 and CDR2: LGHNA and YNFKEQ. The length of the CDR3 is 20 residues. Trimming took 0 bases from V and 1 from J; bases not matched to a gene: 8.

CDR3 residues: CATSPTSRSSYEQYF. DNA of the CDR3: TGTGCCACCAGCCCGACTAGCCGAAGCTCCTACGAGCAGTACTTC. The chain links TRBV15 to TRBJ2-7; TRBD2 matches at 7 bases. Germline-derived CDR1 and CDR2 are LNHNV and YYDKDF (reference sequence). With 5 bases clipped from V and 0 bases from J, the junction kept 7 bases outside the gene matches. This CDR3 contains 15 residues.

The V gene is TRBV28, the J gene TRBJ2-3, with 7 bases lining up with TRBD1. The CDR3 has 14 amino acids. The trim removed 6 bases at V and 1 base at J, leaving 4 bases unmatched. Germline V gene lookup returns CDR1 MDHEN and CDR2 SYDVKM. The CDR3 coding sequence is TGTGCCAGCAGGACTGGGACAGGCACAGATACGCAGTATTTT. It is translated as CASRTGTGTDTQYF. The variable domain in full, completed from reference TRBV28 and TRBJ2-3, reads DVKVTQSSRYLVKRTGEKVFLECVQDMDHENMFWYRQDPGLGLRLIYFSYDVKMKEKGDIPEGYSVSREKKERFSLILESASTNQTSMYLCASRTGTGTDTQYFGPGTRLTVL.

The chain carries TRBV5-1 and TRBJ1-2; D is possibly TRBD1 (5 bases). The CDR3 has 13 residues. The germline V gene has CDR1 SGHRS and CDR2 YFSETQ. Trimming cost V 4 bases and J 7 bases, with 14 bases left between them. The chain's CDR3 is CASSKQGDFGYTF. The CDR3 nucleotides are TGCGCCAGCAGCAAGCAGGGTGATTTTGGCTACACCTTC.

This chain connects TRBV14 to TRBJ2-2, with 8 positions matching TRBD2. V shed 4 bases, J shed 4 bases, and the junction held 2 bases outside the gene matches. The CDR3 loop spans 14 amino acids. Germline V CDR1 and CDR2: SGHDN, FVKESK. CDR3 in amino acids: CASSPGGATGELFF. Here the CDR3 DNA reads TGTGCCAGCAGCCCCGGGGGGGCCACCGGGGAGCTGTTTTTT.

This clone was found once. V gene TRBV7-9 combines with J gene TRBJ2-5, with 10 bases that match TRBD2. V shed 5 bases, J shed 11 bases, and the junction held 17 bases outside the gene matches. Germline-derived CDR1 and CDR2 are SEHNR and FQNEAQ (reference sequence). CDR3 size: 16 residues. CDR3 in amino acids: CASSRRDSGRAGEQYF. As DNA, the CDR3 is TGTGCCAGCAGCCGGAGAGACAGCGGGAGGGCCGGAGAGCAGTACTTC.

The CDR3 DNA reads as TGTGCCAGCAGTCGGGACAGAAATTCACCCCTCCACTTT. Its translation: CASSRDRNSPLHF. The chain recombines TRBV6-4 with TRBJ1-6; 7 positions match TRBD1. The CDR3 sequence is 13 residues long. V shed 5 bases, J shed 7 bases, and the junction held 2 bases outside the gene matches. Germline V CDR1 and CDR2: MRHNA, SNTAGT.

Here the CDR3 DNA reads TGTGCCAGCTCACCAGGACTGGAGAGCACAGATACGCAGTATTTT. Encoded protein: CASSPGLESTDTQYF. The chain is built from TRBV18 and TRBJ2-3, with D perhaps TRBD2 (5 bases). Per germline, CDR1 KGHSH and CDR2 LQKENI. V lost 2 bases, J lost 0 bases, and 9 bases lay in between. This CDR3 is built from 15 residues.

This clone was seen a single time. The V gene is TRBV7-9, the J gene TRBJ1-1; 8 nucleotides align to TRBD1. This CDR3 has 17 residues. Unmatched junction bases numbered 18, after V lost 7 bases and J lost 5 bases. Germline values: CDR1 SEHNR, CDR2 FQNEAQ (reference sequence). CDR3 in DNA: TGTGCCAGCATTTTAGAGCCGTCCGGACAGGGCCCTACTGAAGCTTTCTTT. It encodes CASILEPSGQGPTEAFF.